This T cell receptor (beta chain) was found in a study of T cell repertoires in cytomegalovirus infection. Study summary: Both a matching HLA type and CMV infection were indicated by public TCR beta signatures. Study conclusions and caveats: Using cumulative public TCR beta family frequency, the authors identified those who carried CMV together with the relevant HLA. Clonotype analysis showed dominance of the ex vivo response by HLA-C-restricted CMV-specific TCR beta clonotypes.

TCRdb analysed the reads with MiXCR anew, one entry per CDR3 protein. The sample includes around 230,000 distinct CDR3 sequences, 6% to 8% of them seen just once. This clonotype was recorded at least ten times. Its antigen is unidentified. This CDR3 contains 14 residues. Germline loops: CDR1 SQVTM, CDR2 ANQGSEA. The V gene lost 7 bases and the J gene lost 6 bases, with 19 bases spanning the gap. The source is a human donor in good health (CMV status not recorded). Some clones in this sample may be carry-over from other donors' samples. The chain combines TRBV29-1 with TRBJ2-1; D is uncertain. The specimen was PBMCs. CDR3 coding DNA: TGCAGCGCTATTACCGGGTCCTCACTCAATGAGCAGTTCTTC. It codes for CSAITGSSLNEQFF.